Following are 20 T cell receptor beta chains from one sample sequenced in a study of graft-versus-host responses after intestinal transplantation. Sequencing used immunoSEQ multiplex PCR; TCRdb keeps in-frame clones, though not all of them. The sample carries some 120,000 clones, 90% to 95% recorded once. For these receptors, no antigen is known. This specimen consisted of unstimulated CD8+ T cells sorted from spleen or lymph node cells, obtained before transplant. Receptor source: a human donor who was the organ donor for an intestinal transplant.

The CDR3 DNA reads as TGTGCCAGCAGCTTAATCAGCGCCTACGAGCAGTACTTC. As protein: CASSLISAYEQYF. The chain uses TRBV7-8 and TRBJ2-7; D is ambiguous. The V end lost 2 bases, the J end lost 2 bases, and 7 bases lay between the germline ends. The CDR3 sequence is 13 residues long. CDR1 is SGHVS and CDR2 is FQNEAQ in the germline V gene.

This CDR3 is CSVREVVSYGYTF. The DNA of the CDR3 is TGCAGCGTGAGGGAGGTGGTGTCCTATGGCTACACCTTC. The gene calls are TRBV29-1 and TRBJ1-2; D gene unclear. The germline V gene has CDR1 SQVTM and CDR2 ANQGSEA. With 6 bases removed from V and 4 bases from J, the gap between germline ends came to 15 bases. CDR3 size: 13 residues.

The chain couples TRBV11-2 to TRBJ2-2, with a weak D call TRBD2 (5 bases). The germline V gene encodes CDR1 SGHAT and CDR2 FQNNGV. V was cut by 5 bases and J by 1 base, with 14 bases left in between. This CDR3 contains 16 residues. The CDR3 here is CASSPPVDLNTGELFF. The DNA for the CDR3 is TGTGCCAGCAGCCCCCCGGTGGACTTGAACACCGGGGAGCTGTTTTTT.

The rearrangement uses TRBV6-5 and TRBJ2-2; no reliable D call. CDR3 length: 12 amino acids. V lost 10 bases and J 5 bases, leaving 11 bases between the germline ends. The germline V gene has CDR1 MNHEY and CDR2 SVGAGI. The CDR3 is CATPRGTGELFF. The CDR3 DNA sequence: TGTGCCACCCCCCGAGGAACCGGGGAGCTGTTTTTT.

The gene calls are TRBV7-9 and TRBJ2-1; the D gene could be TRBD1 or TRBD2 (6 bases each). This CDR3 is 15 amino acids long. Germline values: CDR1 SEHNR, CDR2 FQNEAQ (reference sequence). Trimming cost V 4 bases and J 0 bases, with 10 bases left between them. The CDR3 protein is CASSWGALSYNEQFF. The CDR3 region has the DNA TGTGCCAGCAGCTGGGGGGCCCTCTCCTACAATGAGCAGTTCTTC.

The genes are TRBV2 and TRBJ2-1; TRBD1 aligns across 8 bases. The CDR3 contains 12 residues. Trimming at V came to 6 bases and at J to 7 bases, leaving 2 bases not matched to a gene. In germline, CDR1 is SNHLY, CDR2 FYNNEI. This CDR3 reads CASRDRGNEQFF. The CDR3 DNA reads as TGTGCCAGCAGAGACAGGGGTAATGAGCAGTTCTTC.

The J gene is TRBJ2-1, the V gene TRBV6-4; 10 nucleotides agree with TRBD2. The V and J ends lost 7 bases and 6 bases, in that order; junction bases with no gene match: 9. CDR1 and CDR2 from the germline V gene are MRHNA and SNTAGT. This CDR3 contains 15 residues. The CDR3 sequence is CASTMEASGSNEQFF. The CDR3 DNA is TGTGCCAGCACTATGGAGGCTAGCGGGAGCAATGAGCAGTTCTTC.

The gene calls are TRBV19 and TRBJ1-1; maybe TRBD1 (5 bases). CDR1 is LNHDA and CDR2 is SQIVND in the germline V gene (reference sequence). V was shortened by 7 bases and J by 1 base, with 13 bases between the two germline ends. The CDR3 totals 14 residues. This chain's CDR3 is CASNGGWGNTEAFF. The CDR3 nucleotides read TGTGCCAGTAATGGGGGTTGGGGGAACACTGAAGCTTTCTTT.

This chain links TRBV19 with TRBJ2-2; TRBD1 might be the D (6 bases). The CDR3 length is 14 residues. V was clipped by 5 bases and J by 6 bases, with 13 bases between them. Per germline, CDR1 LNHDA and CDR2 SQIVND (reference sequence). In DNA, the CDR3 is TGTGCCAGTAGTTCCTTAAAGGGGGCCGGGGAGCTGTTTTTT. It yields the protein CASSSLKGAGELFF.

The chain uses TRBV4-1 and TRBJ1-1, with D unclear. Germline values: CDR1 MGHRA, CDR2 YSYEKL. Trimming removed 5 bases from V and 0 bases from J, with 10 bases in between. The CDR3 sequence is 14 residues long. CDR3 region: CASSSNYMNTEAFF. CDR3 coding DNA: TGCGCCAGCAGCTCGAATTACATGAACACTGAAGCTTTCTTT.

J is TRBJ1-3 and V is TRBV9, with 7 nucleotides matching TRBD1. The germline CDR1 and CDR2 sequences are SGDLS and YYNGEE. V was pared by 4 bases and J by 8 bases, with 12 bases of the junction left unmatched. The CDR3 consists of 15 residues. The CDR3 DNA sequence: TGTGCCAGCAGCCCAAGACAGGGACTATCGGACACCATATATTTT. Translation: CASSPRQGLSDTIYF.

The chain is built from TRBV5-1 and TRBJ2-1, with 8 bases that match TRBD1. This CDR3 has 13 residues. The germline V gene has CDR1 SGHRS and CDR2 YFSETQ. Germline trimming cut 7 bases from V and 9 bases from J; bases unmatched to any gene: 9. The CDR3 DNA reads TGCGCCAGCCGGAGCCCAGGGGGCGTTGAGCAGTTCTTC. This codes for CASRSPGGVEQFF. Filled out from reference TRBV5-1 and TRBJ2-1, the complete variable domain reads KAGVTQTPRYLIKTRGQQVTLSCSPISGHRSVSWYQQTPGQGLQFLFEYFSETQRNKGNFPGRFSGRQFSNSRSEMNVSTLELGDSALYLCASRSPGGVEQFFGPGTRLTVL.

The rearrangement uses TRBV14 and TRBJ2-7; either TRBD1 or TRBD2 may fit D (6 bases each). The V and J ends lost 3 bases and 0 bases respectively, with 24 bases between them. CDR1 is SGHDN, CDR2 FVKESK, per germline. The CDR3 has 19 amino acids. This CDR3 reads CASSHRLGGRGGNSYEQYF. Written as DNA, the CDR3 is TGTGCCAGCAGCCACCGCTTGGGGGGCAGGGGAGGAAACTCCTACGAGCAGTACTTC.

The rearrangement joins TRBV13 to TRBJ2-7; D call uncertain. Trimming stripped 5 bases from V and 0 bases from J, with 5 bases between. CDR1 is PRHDT and CDR2 is FYEKMQ in the germline V gene (reference sequence). CDR3 size: 12 residues. CDR3 DNA sequence: TGTGCCAGCAGCGCTAGCTCCTACGAGCAGTACTTC. Amino acids: CASSASSYEQYF.

The chain links TRBV4-1 to TRBJ2-7; TRBD1 matches at 9 bases. The CDR3 totals 16 residues. Germline lookup yields CDR1 MGHRA and CDR2 YSYEKL. J gave up 2 bases and V 3 bases, and 8 bases lay outside the gene matches. DNA of the CDR3: TGCGCCAGCAGCCACATTCCGGGACAGGGCCCCTACGAGCAGTACTTC. Protein: CASSHIPGQGPYEQYF.

V is TRBV12-2 and J is TRBJ2-7; the DNA was not used to check the table's D call, TRBD2. TRBV12-2 is designated a pseudogene. The CDR3 extends over 16 amino acids. Here the CDR3 reads CASRLATSGRDYEQYF. CDR3 DNA sequence: TGTGCAAGTCGCTTAGCGACCAGCGGGAGGGACTACGAGCAGTACTTC.

The DNA of the CDR3 is TGTGCCTGGAACCCCGGGACAGGGATCGATGAAGCTTTCTTT. It is translated as CAWNPGTGIDEAFF. This chain connects TRBV30 to TRBJ1-1, with TRBD1 matching 9 bases. V shed 4 bases, J shed 7 bases, and the junction held 10 bases outside the gene matches. Germline values: CDR1 GTSNPN, CDR2 SVGIG (reference sequence). The CDR3 has 14 amino acids.

The chain carries TRBV10-3 and TRBJ2-7; 7 bases align to TRBD1. Germline CDR1 and CDR2: ENHRY and SYGVKD. Trimming removed 9 bases from V and 4 bases from J; junction bases left unmatched: 6. This CDR3 region has 12 residues. In nucleotides, the CDR3 is TGTGCCATTGGACAGGTACCGTACGAGCAGTACTTC. This codes for CAIGQVPYEQYF.

CDR3 amino acids: CASSFPSYGYTF. CDR3 nucleotide sequence: TGTGCCAGCAGTTTCCCATCCTATGGCTACACCTTC. V gene TRBV28 combines with J gene TRBJ1-2; D remains unclear. V lost 3 bases and J 4 bases, leaving 6 bases between the germline ends. Looked up from germline, CDR1 is MDHEN and CDR2 is SYDVKM. The CDR3 extends over 12 amino acids.

The chain employs TRBV27 and TRBJ2-7; TRBD2 might be the D (6 bases). The CDR3 spans 14 residues. The germline V gene encodes CDR1 MNHEY and CDR2 SMNVEV (reference sequence). Trimming took 4 bases from V and 1 from J, leaving 11 bases between them. CDR3 bases: TGTGCCAGCAGTTATCTTGCGGGGTCCTACGAGCAGTACTTC. Protein sequence: CASSYLAGSYEQYF.